Listed below are T cell receptor beta chains from one sample, sequenced in a study of CD8 T cells in ankylosing spondylitis. One entry per CDR3 protein, called by TCRdb with MiXCR from the 5' RACE reads. Seen here are approximately 550,000 distinct CDR3 sequences, about an eighth observed once, and the top ten hold around 6.8%. Material for sequencing was blood, either unsorted or a sorted T cell fraction (not recorded which). The receptors shown here come from a male donor with ankylosing spondylitis. CDR3s include the opening cysteine and the closing phenylalanine or tryptophan. Fields, in order: clone size, D gene, J gene, V gene, CDR3 protein, CDR3 DNA. The D gene is left open where the match is weak. Not every row has a clone size; where given, it reads once, few, many or a size class.

clone size: few
D gene: TRBD1
J gene: TRBJ1-2
V gene: TRBV2
CDR3 protein: CASSEDRGPFNYGYTF
CDR3 DNA: TGTGCCAGCAGTGAGGACAGGGGGCCCTTTAACTATGGCTACACCTTC

clone size: many
D gene: TRBD2
J gene: TRBJ2-5
V gene: TRBV29-1
CDR3 protein: CSVELAGGRKTQYF
CDR3 DNA: TGCAGCGTTGAACTAGCGGGAGGGAGGAAGACCCAGTACTTC

clone size: few
D gene: TRBD1
J gene: TRBJ1-1
V gene: TRBV6-1
CDR3 protein: CASSETNDRAEAFF
CDR3 DNA: TGTGCCAGCAGTGAGACCAACGACAGGGCTGAAGCTTTCTTT

clone size: many
D gene: .
J gene: TRBJ2-1
V gene: TRBV3-1
CDR3 protein: CASSQEVGIVDEQFF
CDR3 DNA: TGTGCCAGCAGCCAAGAGGTTGGAATAGTGGATGAGCAGTTCTTC

clone size: .
D gene: TRBD1
J gene: TRBJ1-6
V gene: TRBV5-1
CDR3 protein: CASSPGQFASPLHF
CDR3 DNA: TGCGCCAGCAGCCCGGGACAGTTCGCTTCACCCCTCCACTTT

clone size: many
D gene: .
J gene: TRBJ2-1
V gene: TRBV29-1
CDR3 protein: CSVVPREEQFF
CDR3 DNA: TGCAGCGTTGTTCCTAGGGAAGAGCAGTTCTTC

clone size: few
D gene: .
J gene: TRBJ1-2
V gene: TRBV7-9
CDR3 protein: CASSLSSVVGYTF
CDR3 DNA: TGTGCCAGCAGCTTGTCCTCGGTTGTGGGCTACACCTTC

clone size: .
D gene: .
J gene: TRBJ1-2
V gene: TRBV6-2/TRBV6-3
CDR3 protein: CASSAAAQSRYTF
CDR3 DNA: TGTGCCAGCAGTGCCGCCGCCCAAAGCCGCTACACCTTC

clone size: .
D gene: .
J gene: TRBJ2-1
V gene: TRBV27
CDR3 protein: CASSLVGYHNEQFF
CDR3 DNA: TGTGCCAGCAGTTTAGTGGGCTACCACAATGAGCAGTTCTTC

clone size: few
D gene: TRBD1
J gene: TRBJ1-1
V gene: TRBV25-1
CDR3 protein: CASSDSLSGQGVTEAFF
CDR3 DNA: TGTGCCAGCAGTGATTCACTCAGTGGACAGGGGGTCACTGAAGCTTTCTTT

clone size: few
D gene: .
J gene: TRBJ2-2
V gene: TRBV12-3/TRBV12-4
CDR3 protein: CASTAGLSLVGELFF
CDR3 DNA: TGTGCCAGCACCGCGGGACTTTCGTTGGTGGGGGAGCTGTTTTTT

clone size: .
D gene: .
J gene: TRBJ2-1
V gene: TRBV11-2
CDR3 protein: CASSLDFHNEQFF
CDR3 DNA: TGTGCCAGCAGCTTAGATTTCCACAATGAGCAGTTCTTC

clone size: few
D gene: .
J gene: TRBJ1-1
V gene: TRBV5-6
CDR3 protein: CASSFGVPVNTEAFF
CDR3 DNA: TGTGCCAGCAGCTTCGGGGTCCCGGTGAACACTGAAGCTTTCTTT

clone size: few
D gene: .
J gene: TRBJ2-1
V gene: TRBV2
CDR3 protein: CASMTISYNEQFF
CDR3 DNA: TGTGCCAGCATGACTATTTCTTACAATGAGCAGTTCTTC

clone size: .
D gene: .
J gene: TRBJ2-5
V gene: TRBV11-2
CDR3 protein: CASSSEHLPRETQYF
CDR3 DNA: TGTGCCAGCAGCTCGGAACACTTACCCCGAGAGACCCAGTACTTC

clone size: few
D gene: .
J gene: TRBJ2-7
V gene: TRBV20-1
CDR3 protein: CSANIPGISSYEQYF
CDR3 DNA: TGCAGTGCCAACATTCCGGGGATCTCCTCCTACGAGCAGTACTTC

clone size: few
D gene: TRBD1
J gene: TRBJ2-7
V gene: TRBV5-6
CDR3 protein: CASSPGQVFPYEQYF
CDR3 DNA: TGTGCCAGCAGCCCGGGACAGGTTTTTCCCTACGAGCAGTACTTC

clone size: .
D gene: .
J gene: TRBJ2-1
V gene: TRBV20-1
CDR3 protein: CSAGDFYNEQFF
CDR3 DNA: TGCAGTGCTGGGGACTTCTACAATGAGCAGTTCTTC

clone size: few
D gene: .
J gene: TRBJ2-7
V gene: TRBV29-1
CDR3 protein: CSVEDQAGSDEQYF
CDR3 DNA: TGCAGCGTTGAAGATCAGGCGGGGAGTGACGAGCAGTACTTC

clone size: .
D gene: .
J gene: TRBJ2-2
V gene: TRBV11-3
CDR3 protein: CASSPPGGPIGELFF
CDR3 DNA: TGTGCCAGCAGCCCACCCGGGGGGCCGATCGGGGAGCTGTTTTTT

clone size: .
D gene: .
J gene: TRBJ2-1
V gene: TRBV7-9
CDR3 protein: CASSFRDRYNEQFF
CDR3 DNA: TGTGCCAGCAGCTTCCGGGACCGATACAATGAGCAGTTCTTC

clone size: .
D gene: TRBD2
J gene: TRBJ2-1
V gene: TRBV2
CDR3 protein: CASSEARLAGVSRNNEQFF
CDR3 DNA: TGTGCCAGCAGTGAAGCCAGACTAGCGGGAGTTTCCAGGAACAATGAGCAGTTCTTC

clone size: .
D gene: .
J gene: TRBJ2-3
V gene: TRBV20-1
CDR3 protein: CSAGDRREISDTQYF
CDR3 DNA: TGCAGTGCTGGGGATAGGCGGGAAATCAGCGATACGCAGTATTTT

clone size: few
D gene: .
J gene: TRBJ1-2
V gene: TRBV20-1
CDR3 protein: CSALRGGPYGYTF
CDR3 DNA: TGCAGTGCCCTACGCGGGGGCCCCTATGGCTACACCTTC

clone size: .
D gene: .
J gene: TRBJ2-7
V gene: TRBV30
CDR3 protein: CAHKDSYEQYF
CDR3 DNA: TGTGCCCACAAGGACAGCTACGAGCAGTACTTC

clone size: .
D gene: .
J gene: TRBJ1-2
V gene: TRBV2
CDR3 protein: CASSSWGVDGYTF
CDR3 DNA: TGTGCCAGCAGCTCTTGGGGAGTTGATGGCTACACCTTC

clone size: many
D gene: .
J gene: TRBJ2-6
V gene: TRBV11-2
CDR3 protein: CASSSLSGANVLTF
CDR3 DNA: TGTGCCAGTAGCAGCCTCTCTGGGGCCAACGTCCTGACTTTC

clone size: few
D gene: .
J gene: TRBJ2-7
V gene: TRBV20-1
CDR3 protein: CSARGTDGAPGYF
CDR3 DNA: TGCAGTGCTAGAGGGACAGACGGGGCCCCGGGGTACTTC

clone size: few
D gene: .
J gene: TRBJ2-1
V gene: TRBV20-1
CDR3 protein: CSAPPGIGGGVYNEQFF
CDR3 DNA: TGCAGTGCTCCCCCCGGCATAGGAGGGGGAGTATACAATGAGCAGTTCTTC

clone size: .
D gene: .
J gene: TRBJ1-4
V gene: TRBV6-5
CDR3 protein: CASSYRPQGIEEKLFF
CDR3 DNA: TGTGCCAGCAGTTACCGACCCCAGGGAATAGAAGAAAAACTGTTTTTT

clone size: few
D gene: .
J gene: TRBJ1-1
V gene: TRBV29-1
CDR3 protein: CSAHQDATNTEAFF
CDR3 DNA: TGCAGCGCCCATCAGGACGCAACGAACACTGAAGCTTTCTTT

clone size: .
D gene: .
J gene: TRBJ1-1
V gene: TRBV15
CDR3 protein: CATSRDHPLVNTEAFF
CDR3 DNA: TGTGCCACCAGCAGAGATCACCCCTTGGTGAACACTGAAGCTTTCTTT

clone size: many
D gene: .
J gene: TRBJ1-1
V gene: TRBV12-3/TRBV12-4
CDR3 protein: CASIVIRDGTEAFF
CDR3 DNA: TGTGCCAGCATTGTTATCAGGGATGGCACTGAAGCTTTCTTT

clone size: few
D gene: TRBD1
J gene: TRBJ2-7
V gene: TRBV6-1
CDR3 protein: CASRAGQGAYEQYF
CDR3 DNA: TGTGCCAGCAGGGCGGGACAGGGTGCCTACGAGCAGTACTTC

clone size: .
D gene: .
J gene: TRBJ2-3
V gene: TRBV7-8
CDR3 protein: CASRPQANRKDTQYF
CDR3 DNA: TGTGCCAGCAGGCCCCAGGCAAACCGTAAAGATACGCAGTATTTT

clone size: many
D gene: TRBD2
J gene: TRBJ2-1
V gene: TRBV10-3
CDR3 protein: CAISEGSGSGNEQFF
CDR3 DNA: TGTGCCATCAGTGAGGGTAGCGGGAGCGGCAATGAGCAGTTCTTC

clone size: few
D gene: .
J gene: TRBJ2-1
V gene: TRBV21-1
CDR3 protein: CASSHDRGDVDEQFF
CDR3 DNA: TGTGCCAGCAGCCATGACAGGGGGGATGTGGATGAGCAGTTCTTC

clone size: few
D gene: TRBD1
J gene: TRBJ1-6
V gene: TRBV5-1
CDR3 protein: CASSLGRQGAFNSPLHF
CDR3 DNA: TGCGCCAGCAGCTTGGGAAGACAGGGGGCCTTTAATTCACCCCTCCACTTT

clone size: .
D gene: TRBD1
J gene: TRBJ1-2
V gene: TRBV6-5
CDR3 protein: CASSYQGQGRGYTF
CDR3 DNA: TGTGCCAGCAGTTACCAAGGACAGGGACGCGGCTACACCTTC

clone size: .
D gene: TRBD2
J gene: TRBJ2-1
V gene: TRBV20-1
CDR3 protein: CSARLAPGSGRRDEQFF
CDR3 DNA: TGCAGTGCTAGACTCGCCCCGGGTAGCGGGAGAAGGGATGAGCAGTTCTTC

clone size: few
D gene: .
J gene: TRBJ1-3
V gene: TRBV6-6
CDR3 protein: CASSEASGNTIYF
CDR3 DNA: TGTGCCAGCAGTGAGGCCTCCGGAAACACCATATATTTT

clone size: .
D gene: TRBD2
J gene: TRBJ2-3
V gene: TRBV12-3/TRBV12-4
CDR3 protein: CASSFYAGRADTQYF
CDR3 DNA: TGTGCCAGCAGTTTCTATGCGGGGAGGGCAGATACGCAGTATTTT

clone size: .
D gene: TRBD1
J gene: TRBJ2-1
V gene: TRBV24-1
CDR3 protein: CATSDRQGANYNEQFF
CDR3 DNA: TGTGCCACCAGTGATCGACAGGGGGCGAACTACAATGAGCAGTTCTTC

clone size: .
D gene: .
J gene: TRBJ1-4
V gene: TRBV5-6
CDR3 protein: CASTRGLAEKLFF
CDR3 DNA: TGTGCCAGCACCCGGGGACTCGCGGAAAAACTGTTTTTT

clone size: .
D gene: .
J gene: TRBJ2-6
V gene: TRBV7-8
CDR3 protein: CASSFLGPKGRGSGANVLTF
CDR3 DNA: TGTGCCAGCAGCTTTTTGGGGCCGAAGGGTAGGGGTTCTGGGGCCAACGTCCTGACTTTC